The 16 T cell receptor beta chains given below trace back to one sample, sequenced in a study of CD8 T cells in ankylosing spondylitis. TCRdb re-called the 5' RACE reads with MiXCR, one entry per CDR3 protein. Of some 300,000 distinct CDR3 sequences in the sample, 20% to 25% were seen once. Sequencing was performed on blood, either unsorted or a sorted T cell fraction (not recorded which). These receptors all stem from a female donor with ankylosing spondylitis or in good health (not recorded which).

In this sample, this clonotype is medium-sized. J is TRBJ2-2 and V is TRBV7-2, with TRBD2 identical over 10 bases. The CDR3 consists of 20 residues. V shed 1 base, J shed 1 base, and the junction held 12 bases outside the gene matches. The germline V gene encodes CDR1 SGHTA and CDR2 FQGNSA. The CDR3 coding sequence is TGTGCCAGCAGCTTAGATCGCCCACTTAGCGGGAGGATGAACACCGGGGAGCTGTTTTTT. Translated, it gives CASSLDRPLSGRMNTGELFF.

This clonotype was seen repeatedly, ten times or more. The V and J genes are TRBV29-1 and TRBJ1-2, with D hard to call. Trimming took off 4 bases at V and 4 bases at J, with 19 bases between the two ends. The CDR3 loop spans 15 amino acids. The germline gives CDR1 SQVTM, CDR2 ANQGSEA. This CDR3 is CSVGRPRHDLYGYTF. The CDR3 DNA follows: TGCAGCGTTGGCCGGCCCCGTCATGATCTCTATGGCTACACCTTC.

There are a few counts of this clonotype. V is TRBV7-2 and J is TRBJ2-1; D tentatively reads TRBD1 or TRBD2 (5 bases each). Germline lookup yields CDR1 SGHTA and CDR2 FQGNSA. The CDR3 runs to 16 residues. Trimming took 5 bases from V and 3 from J, leaving 17 bases between them. The CDR3 region is CASSRKPGTVYNEQFF. CDR3 in DNA: TGTGCCAGCAGCAGAAAGCCCGGGACGGTCTACAATGAGCAGTTCTTC. Variable domain in full (rest from reference TRBV7-2 and TRBJ2-1): GAGVSQSPSNKVTEKGKDVELRCDPISGHTALYWYRQSLGQGLEFLIYFQGNSAPDKSGLPSDRFSAERTGGSVSTLTIQRTQQEDSAVYLCASSRKPGTVYNEQFFGPGTRLTVL.

This clonotype has a handful of counts. The chain combines TRBV7-9 with TRBJ2-1, with 14 positions matching TRBD2. CDR3 length: 16 amino acids. The J segment lost 8 bases and the V segment lost 5 bases, leaving 8 bases of the junction unmatched. The germline CDR1 and CDR2 sequences are SEHNR and FQNEAQ (reference sequence). CDR3 sequence reads: CASSLRGLAGDHEQFF. The CDR3 DNA reads as TGTGCCAGCAGCCTCCGGGGACTAGCGGGAGACCATGAGCAGTTCTTC.

This clonotype showed up just a few times. The rearrangement uses TRBV6-5 and TRBJ2-6; D remains unclear. The CDR3 loop spans 18 amino acids. CDR1 and CDR2 (germline): MNHEY, SVGAGI. V dropped 2 bases and J dropped 4 bases, with 18 bases sitting between them. Here the CDR3 DNA reads TGTGCCAGCAGTTACCTGAGGACGACGGTTTCAGGGGCCAACGTCCTGACTTTC. Protein product: CASSYLRTTVSGANVLTF.

There are many counts of this clonotype. The chain couples TRBV20-1 to TRBJ2-3; D remains unclear. Per the germline V gene, CDR1 is DFQATT and CDR2 is SNEGSKA (reference sequence). V lost 5 bases to trimming and J lost 4 bases, with 19 bases between them. The CDR3 contains 15 residues. The CDR3 bases are TGCAGTGCTCCGGACCCCCTTGGGGTAGCAGATACGCAGTATTTT. Its translation: CSAPDPLGVADTQYF.

This clonotype was seen ten or more times. The V gene is TRBV7-2, the J gene TRBJ2-1; 7 nucleotides align to TRBD2. The germline gives CDR1 SGHTA, CDR2 FQGNSA. The V gene end was trimmed by 1 base and the J gene end by 3 bases; junction bases not matched to a gene: 6. This CDR3 is 16 amino acids long. The CDR3 bases are TGTGCCAGCAGCTTAGGACGAAGCGGGAACTACAATGAGCAGTTCTTC. Translating gives CASSLGRSGNYNEQFF.

This clonotype appeared a few times. The V call is TRBV7-9, the J call TRBJ1-2; D uncertain. The germline V gene has CDR1 SEHNR and CDR2 FQNEAQ (reference sequence). Trimming took 2 bases from V and 5 from J, leaving 3 bases between them. CDR3 length equals 11 residues. CDR3 loop: CASSLIYGYTF. DNA for the CDR3: TGTGCCAGCAGCTTAATATATGGCTACACCTTC. Drawing the rest from reference TRBV7-9 and TRBJ1-2, the complete variable domain is DTGVSQNPRHKITKRGQNVTFRCDPISEHNRLYWYRQTLGQGPEFLTYFQNEAQLEKSRLLSDRFSAERPKGSFSTLEIQRTEQGDSAMYLCASSLIYGYTFGSGTRLTVV.

This clonotype was seen ten or more times. The chain uses TRBV20-1 and TRBJ2-1; tentatively, D is TRBD2 (5 bases). CDR3 size: 14 residues. CDR1 is DFQATT and CDR2 is SNEGSKA in the germline V gene (reference sequence). V shed 6 bases and J shed 6 bases, with 18 bases lying between them. DNA for the CDR3: TGCAGTGCCCTAGCCCAGCTAGATCCCAATGAGCAGTTCTTC. Residues: CSALAQLDPNEQFF.

The chain joins TRBV4-2 to TRBJ2-5; D is possibly TRBD1 or TRBD2 (6 bases each). The CDR3 is 17 amino acids. CDR1 is LGHNA, CDR2 YNFKEQ, per germline. The V end was cut by 0 bases, the J end by 1 base, with 15 bases between. As DNA, the CDR3 is TGTGCCAGCAGCCAAGATCGGCTCGGGGGCCCCCAAGAGACCCAGTACTTC. Protein: CASSQDRLGGPQETQYF.

This clonotype was counted a few times. Being one base from a much bigger clone, this may be a read error. The chain uses TRBV7-2 and TRBJ1-1; no clear D. Trimming took off 1 base at V and 1 base at J, with 4 bases between the two ends. CDR1 and CDR2 (germline): SGHTA, FQGNSA. CDR3 length: 13 amino acids. The CDR3 region has the DNA TGTGCCAGCAGCTTAGAGAGGAACACTGAAGCTTTCTTT. Translation: CASSLERNTEAFF.

This clonotype was counted at least ten times. The chain links TRBV29-1 to TRBJ2-5; D unresolved. V dropped 3 bases and J dropped 5 bases, with 13 bases sitting between them. The CDR3 runs 13 residues. CDR1 is SQVTM, CDR2 ANQGSEA, per germline. CDR3 bases: TGCAGCGTTGAGACCAAGCTGGTCGAGACCCAGTACTTC. It translates to CSVETKLVETQYF.

The genes are TRBV20-1 and TRBJ1-2; a possible D gene is TRBD1 (5 bases). V lost 1 base, J lost 4 bases, and 10 bases lay in between. Germline assignment: CDR1 DFQATT and CDR2 SNEGSKA (reference sequence). The CDR3 covers 13 residues. The CDR3 spells CSARVRDGYGYTF. CDR3 coding DNA: TGCAGTGCTAGAGTCAGGGATGGCTATGGCTACACCTTC.

The rearrangement uses TRBV7-9 and TRBJ2-2; D perhaps matches TRBD1 (5 bases). The CDR3 has 14 residues. From germline, CDR1 is SEHNR and CDR2 FQNEAQ (reference sequence). The V end was cut by 5 bases, the J end by 7 bases, with 14 bases between. CDR3 loop: CASSPTGQNGELFF. The CDR3 DNA reads TGTGCCAGCAGCCCGACCGGACAAAACGGGGAGCTGTTTTTT.

This clonotype has a count of ten or more. The V and J genes are TRBV10-3 and TRBJ1-1; D is possibly TRBD1 (5 bases). Germline V gene lookup returns CDR1 ENHRY and CDR2 SYGVKD. The CDR3 totals 14 residues. V was pared by 0 bases and J by 1 base, with 6 bases between. The CDR3 DNA follows: TGTGCCATCAGTGAGTCCCAGGGGAACACTGAAGCTTTCTTT. As protein: CAISESQGNTEAFF.

The rearrangement joins TRBV28 to TRBJ1-1; D gene unclear. The germline V gene encodes CDR1 MDHEN and CDR2 SYDVKM. V was pared by 7 bases and J by 1 base, with 4 bases between. This CDR3 is built from 11 residues. CDR3 loop: CASIENTEAFF. CDR3 bases: TGTGCCAGCATCGAGAACACTGAAGCTTTCTTT. The whole variable domain, remainder taken from reference TRBV28 and TRBJ1-1, is DVKVTQSSRYLVKRTGEKVFLECVQDMDHENMFWYRQDPGLGLRLIYFSYDVKMKEKGDIPEGYSVSREKKERFSLILESASTNQTSMYLCASIENTEAFFGQGTRLTVV.